Presented here are 24 T cell receptor beta chains from one specimen sequenced in a study of T cell changes during pregnancy in multiple sclerosis. Sequencing was performed with immunoSEQ multiplex PCR; in TCRdb, only in-frame clones are kept and a portion is missing. The data show approximately 70,000 clones, with 90% to 95% seen just once and roughly 0.7% held by the top ten. Specimen: peripheral blood, collected in the third trimester of pregnancy. These receptors all come from a female donor in good health, enrolled as a control in a pregnancy study.

V is TRBV5-6 and J is TRBJ1-2; unclear D gene. The CDR3 sequence is 15 residues long. The V gene lost 4 bases and the J gene lost 6 bases, with 19 bases spanning the gap. Germline CDR1 and CDR2: SGHDT and YYEEEE. The DNA of the CDR3 is TGTGCCAGCAGCCACCCGCGGACGGAGGTCAATGGCTACACCTTC. Its translation: CASSHPRTEVNGYTF.

This chain uses TRBV5-6 with TRBJ1-2; possibly TRBD1 for D (6 bases). Trimming removed 4 bases from V and 4 bases from J, with 17 bases in between. The CDR3 consists of 15 residues. Germline V gene lookup returns CDR1 SGHDT and CDR2 YYEEEE. In nucleotides, the CDR3 is TGTGCCAGCAGCCTGGGGTCAACAGGGAGCTATGGCTACACCTTC. This codes for CASSLGSTGSYGYTF.

The J gene is TRBJ1-6, the V gene TRBV7-2; 7 nucleotides line up with TRBD1. The CDR3 loop spans 15 amino acids. The V gene end was trimmed by 2 bases and the J gene end by 10 bases; junction bases not matched to a gene: 8. Germline V gene lookup returns CDR1 SGHTA and CDR2 FQGNSA. Here the CDR3 reads CASSLREGAGSPLHF. The CDR3 DNA is TGTGCCAGCAGCTTACGAGAGGGGGCGGGATCACCCCTCCACTTT.

V and J are TRBV5-4 and TRBJ2-5; TRBD2 matches 8 bases. Trimming took 0 bases from V and 3 from J; bases not matched to a gene: 13. This CDR3 has 18 residues. CDR1 and CDR2 from the germline V gene are SGHNT and YYREEE (reference sequence). The CDR3: CASSLAVLAPGGEETQYF. The CDR3 DNA sequence: TGTGCCAGCAGCTTGGCCGTTCTGGCCCCGGGAGGGGAAGAGACCCAGTACTTC.

This chain links TRBV5-1 with TRBJ1-2; D possibly corresponds to TRBD1 (5 bases). Germline CDR1 is SGHRS and CDR2 is YFSETQ. The ends were cut back, 2 bases at V and 3 bases at J, with 11 bases in the middle. CDR3 length equals 14 residues. The CDR3: CASSFWIGDYGYTF. The CDR3 bases are TGCGCCAGCAGCTTTTGGATAGGGGACTATGGCTACACCTTC.

This clone was observed once. The genes are TRBV5-6 and TRBJ1-2, with 9 bases that match TRBD1. From germline, CDR1 is SGHDT and CDR2 YYEEEE. The V gene end was trimmed by 4 bases and the J gene end by 4 bases; junction bases not matched to a gene: 8. CDR3 size: 15 residues. In nucleotides, the CDR3 is TGTGCCAGCAGCGAGGGGACAGGGCCTCTCTATGGCTACACCTTC. Protein sequence: CASSEGTGPLYGYTF.

The chain links TRBV19 to TRBJ2-5; weak D call: TRBD1 (5 bases). V was trimmed by 6 bases and J by 5 bases, leaving 13 bases between them. Germline lookup yields CDR1 LNHDA and CDR2 SQIVND (reference sequence). CDR3 size: 13 residues. In DNA, the CDR3 is TGTGCCAGTAGCCATAGGGGTGCGGAGACCCAGTACTTC. Translating gives CASSHRGAETQYF. Combining the CDR3 with reference TRBV19 and TRBJ2-5 gives the whole variable domain DGGITQSPKYLFRKEGQNVTLSCEQNLNHDAMYWYRQDPGQGLRLIYYSQIVNDFQKGDIAEGYSVSREKKESFPLTVTSAQKNPTAFYLCASSHRGAETQYFGPGTRLLVL.

The table lists this clone with a few counts. The V and J genes are TRBV6-1 and TRBJ1-2; TRBD1 aligns across 7 bases. The germline V gene has CDR1 MNHNS and CDR2 SASEGT. This CDR3 contains 14 residues. V lost 3 bases to trimming and J lost 6 bases; unmatched junction nucleotides: 7. The CDR3 sequence: CASSDQTGINGYTF. CDR3 sequence (DNA): TGTGCCAGCAGTGACCAGACAGGGATTAATGGCTACACCTTC.

V usage is TRBV7-9 and J usage is TRBJ2-7, with 9 nucleotides matching TRBD1. Germline CDR1 reads SEHNR; CDR2 reads FQNEAQ (reference sequence). After removal of 5 bases from V and 0 bases from J, the junction contained 2 bases not matched to a gene. The CDR3 consists of 14 residues. CDR3 residues: CASSAGQGSYEQYF. The DNA of the CDR3 is TGTGCCAGCAGCGCGGGACAGGGCTCCTACGAGCAGTACTTC.

The chain recombines TRBV28 with TRBJ1-1; D possibly corresponds to TRBD1 (5 bases). Trimming left V 8 bases short and J 6 bases short, with 19 bases between. This CDR3 has 14 residues. Germline CDR1 MDHEN, CDR2 SYDVKM. The DNA of the CDR3 is TGTGCCAGCGGATATGTTGGGGGGGTCGCTGAAGCTTTCTTT. Its translation: CASGYVGGVAEAFF.

This chain uses TRBV28 with TRBJ2-7; D is possibly TRBD2 (6 bases). V shed 1 base and J shed 0 bases, with 10 bases lying between them. Germline-derived CDR1 and CDR2 are MDHEN and SYDVKM. The CDR3 sequence is 15 residues long. The CDR3 protein is CASSLFGGGSYEQYF. The CDR3 DNA reads TGTGCCAGCAGTTTATTCGGGGGTGGCTCCTACGAGCAGTACTTC.

This clone was observed once. V gene TRBV6-1 combines with J gene TRBJ2-1; the D gene is possibly TRBD1 (5 bases). Germline CDR1 and CDR2: MNHNS and SASEGT. This CDR3 region has 14 residues. The V and J ends lost 4 bases and 0 bases respectively, with 7 bases between them. Here the CDR3 DNA reads TGTGCCAGCAGTGGACAGAGCTCCTACAATGAGCAGTTCTTC. Translation gives CASSGQSSYNEQFF.

The rearrangement joins TRBV7-8 to TRBJ2-5; 8 nucleotides line up with TRBD1. V dropped 4 bases and J dropped 1; count of bases not matched to a gene: 5. The CDR3 spans 15 residues. Per the germline V gene, CDR1 is SGHVS and CDR2 is FQNEAQ. The CDR3 coding sequence is TGTGCCAGCAGCTCCCCTCAGGGGGCCCAAGAGACCCAGTACTTC. This gives the protein CASSSPQGAQETQYF. Based on the CDR3 plus reference TRBV7-8 and TRBJ2-5, the full variable domain is GAGVSQSPRYKVAKRGQDVALRCDPISGHVSLFWYQQALGQGPEFLTYFQNEAQLDKSGLPSDRFFAERPEGSVSTLKIQRTQQEDSAVYLCASSSPQGAQETQYFGPGTRLLVL.

In nucleotides, the CDR3 is TGTGCCAGCAGTTACCTTGGCCCAGGTTCACCCCTCCACTTT. Protein product: CASSYLGPGSPLHF. The chain joins TRBV6-5 to TRBJ1-6; no reliable D call. Trimming cost V 2 bases and J 9 bases, with 11 bases left between them. The germline CDR1 and CDR2 sequences are MNHEY and SVGAGI. CDR3 length equals 14 residues.

The rearrangement joins TRBV15 to TRBJ1-3; TRBD1 matches 7 bases. J was trimmed by 1 base and V by 5 bases; bases with no gene match: 11. The CDR3 sequence is 17 residues long. Germline V gene data show CDR1 as LNHNV and CDR2 as YYDKDF (reference sequence). The CDR3 coding sequence is TGTGCCACCAGCCTGGACAGGTCGGGCCAATCTGGAAACACCATATATTTT. The encoded protein is CATSLDRSGQSGNTIYF.

The gene calls are TRBV27 and TRBJ2-5; 10 nucleotides match TRBD2. The germline CDR1 and CDR2 sequences are MNHEY and SMNVEV (reference sequence). This CDR3 spans 16 amino acids. The V and J ends lost 6 bases and 5 bases, in that order; junction bases with no gene match: 12. For the CDR3, the DNA is TGTGCCAGCAGCCTTAGGAGCGGGGGGGCCCGGGAGACCCAGTACTTC. Amino acids: CASSLRSGGARETQYF.

This rearrangement joins TRBV6-5 to TRBJ1-3, with TRBD1 as a possible D gene (5 bases). Germline V gene lookup returns CDR1 MNHEY and CDR2 SVGAGI. The CDR3 contains 11 residues. V dropped 6 bases and J dropped 8 bases, with 8 bases sitting between them. The CDR3 loop reads CASRRQYTIYF. In nucleotides, the CDR3 is TGTGCCAGCAGGCGACAGTACACCATATATTTT.

The chain is built from TRBV19 and TRBJ1-5, with TRBD1 as a possible D gene (5 bases). Trimming stripped 0 bases from V and 11 bases from J, with 14 bases between. The CDR3 has 14 residues. Germline V gives CDR1 LNHDA, CDR2 SQIVND (reference sequence). CDR3 in amino acids: CASSIEAGPMAQHF. CDR3 DNA: TGTGCCAGTAGTATAGAAGCAGGGCCCATGGCCCAGCATTTT.

CDR3 in DNA: TGTGCCAGCCGATCACAGGGGGCGGGAAACATTCAGTACTTC. This translates into CASRSQGAGNIQYF. J is TRBJ2-4 and V is TRBV6-6; 9 positions agree with TRBD1. Germline V gene lookup returns CDR1 MNHNY and CDR2 SVGAGI (reference sequence). This CDR3 spans 14 amino acids. V lost 8 bases, J lost 6 bases, and 8 bases stayed unmatched.

The genes are TRBV11-2 and TRBJ2-5; D possibly corresponds to TRBD1 (6 bases). V was shortened by 4 bases and J by 4 bases, with 10 bases between the two germline ends. The CDR3 extends over 13 amino acids. Per the germline V gene, CDR1 is SGHAT and CDR2 is FQNNGV. Here the CDR3 reads CASSSSGVETQYF. DNA for the CDR3: TGTGCCAGCAGCTCCTCAGGGGTAGAGACCCAGTACTTC.

This clone was counted a single time. V gene TRBV6-5 combines with J gene TRBJ2-7, with D perhaps matching TRBD2 (6 bases). CDR3 length: 12 residues. CDR1 and CDR2 from the germline V gene are MNHEY and SVGAGI. V shed 8 bases and J shed 5 bases, with 13 bases lying between them. CDR3 sequence reads: CASVYSGNEQYF. For the CDR3, the DNA is TGTGCCAGCGTATATAGCGGAAACGAGCAGTACTTC.

This chain connects TRBV5-8 to TRBJ1-1; no definite D call. Deletions cut 0 bases from V and 0 bases from J, with 9 bases between. The CDR3 loop spans 15 amino acids. The germline CDR1 and CDR2 sequences are SGHTS and YDEGEE. CDR3 sequence reads: CASSLVGKLNTEAFF. The CDR3 DNA is TGTGCCAGCAGCTTGGTCGGGAAACTGAACACTGAAGCTTTCTTT.

The chain joins TRBV19 to TRBJ1-2; 7 bases agree with TRBD1. There are 17 residues in the CDR3. The V and J ends lost 5 bases and 2 bases, in that order; junction bases with no gene match: 14. Germline loops: CDR1 LNHDA, CDR2 SQIVND (reference sequence). Here the CDR3 reads CASSLGDSRILNYGYTF. CDR3 sequence (DNA): TGTGCCAGTAGTTTAGGGGACAGCCGGATCCTCAACTATGGCTACACCTTC.

The chain recombines TRBV15 with TRBJ2-1; 11 nucleotides line up with TRBD2. Per the germline V gene, CDR1 is LNHNV and CDR2 is YYDKDF (reference sequence). Losses at the gene ends were 3 bases for V and 9 bases for J; bases not matched to a gene: 4. This CDR3 spans 14 amino acids. CDR3 region: CATSRTSGAGEQFF. As DNA, the CDR3 is TGTGCCACCAGCAGGACTAGCGGGGCTGGTGAGCAGTTCTTC.